This T cell receptor (beta chain) was found in a study of breast tumors, draining lymph nodes, adjacent tissues. This CDR3 is built from 13 residues. CDR1 and CDR2 from the germline V gene are LNHDA and SQIVND (reference sequence). This clonotype was recorded many times. At one end the junction does not follow the germline gene, possibly because of a read error. Samples came from axillary lymph nodes draining the breast cancer. TCRdb analysed the multiplex PCR reads with MiXCR anew, one entry per CDR3 protein. The sample holds about 230,000 distinct CDR3 sequences; approximately 29% are singletons and the top ten take 1.4%.

Material for sequencing was axillary lymph node tissue. The clonotype comes from a female donor with breast cancer. Some clones in this sample may be carry-over from other donors' samples. V is TRBV19 and J is TRBJ2-4, with TRBD1 identical over 10 bases. CDR3 region: CASSPRDRGAMDF. The CDR3 coding sequence is TGTGCCAGTAGTCCTCGGGACAGGGGAGCTATGGACTTC.